The 26 T cell receptor beta chains given below trace back to one sample, sequenced in a study of Graves' ophthalmopathy and Graves' hyperthyroidism. The authors amplified TCR beta CDR3 regions, and they did so from RNA transcripts for repertoire sequencing. First-round RT-PCR employed HTBI primers, with a second-round multiplex PCR after it. TCRdb processed the multiplex PCR reads anew with MiXCR; each CDR3 protein has one entry. The sample contains about 400,000 distinct CDR3 sequences, roughly 18% of which appear only once. Sequencing used peripheral blood. The receptor source for this set is a woman in her late teens or twenties with Graves' ophthalmopathy.

To note about this clonotype: Here the CDR3 omits its conserved ending phenylalanine or tryptophan, so a read error is the likely source. It is unclear where the CDR3 begins or ends on the DNA, so no DNA is shown, and the CDR3 is as TCRdb lists it. This CDR3 is CSARDGHRT. The V gene is TRBV20-1, the J gene TRBJ2-7; the listed D gene, TRBD1, was not tested against the DNA. The length of the CDR3 is 9 amino acids, counting both ends. Germline V gives CDR1 DFQATT, CDR2 SNEGSKA (reference sequence).

This clonotype has a count of ten or more. This chain joins TRBV28 and TRBJ2-2; 10 nucleotides match TRBD2. Looked up from germline, CDR1 is MDHEN and CDR2 is SYDVKM. There are 16 residues in the CDR3. V lost 6 bases to trimming and J lost 1 base; unmatched junction nucleotides: 5. The CDR3 spells CASRGTSGKNTGELFF. The CDR3 coding sequence is TGTGCCAGCAGGGGAACTAGCGGGAAGAACACCGGGGAGCTGTTTTTT.

This clonotype has at least ten counts. This rearrangement joins TRBV10-3 to TRBJ1-2, with a possible D match to TRBD1 (5 bases). The germline V and J ends were trimmed by 10 bases and 1 base, with 19 bases remaining between them. Germline assignment: CDR1 ENHRY and CDR2 SYGVKD. CDR3 length: 15 amino acids. The CDR3 nucleotides read TGTGCCACTTTGGTTAGGGGCAGCCATAACTATGGCTACACCTTC. This sequence encodes CATLVRGSHNYGYTF.

In its sample, this clonotype was seen many times. DNA of the CDR3: TGTGCCAGCGGACAAAATCAGCCCCAGCATTTT. This codes for CASGQNQPQHF. The V gene is TRBV6-2 or TRBV6-3, the J gene TRBJ1-5, with a tentative D call TRBD1 (5 bases). The CDR3 consists of 11 residues. V was trimmed by 8 bases and J by 4 bases, leaving 6 bases between them. From germline, CDR1 is MNHEY and CDR2 SVGEGT.

This clonotype was observed at least ten times. The J gene is TRBJ2-5, the V gene TRBV7-2, with no clear D. The CDR3 is 11 amino acids. With 5 bases removed from V and 5 bases from J, the gap between germline ends came to 6 bases. Germline V gene lookup returns CDR1 SGHTA and CDR2 FQGNSA. The CDR3 coding sequence is TGTGCCAGCAGCCGGGTCGAGACCCAGTACTTC. Translation gives CASSRVETQYF.

This clonotype was seen at least ten times. V gene TRBV12-3 or TRBV12-4 combines with J gene TRBJ1-3; D uncertain. V gave up 5 bases and J gave up 7 bases, with 18 bases separating them. The CDR3 is made up of 15 amino acids. The CDR3 DNA sequence: TGTGCCAGCAGTCCACCGGCCAGCTCGGGTAACACCATATATTTT. Its translation is CASSPPASSGNTIYF.

This CDR3 is CSVALGGNQETQYF. CDR3 nucleotide sequence: TGCAGCGTTGCCTTAGGGGGGAACCAAGAGACCCAGTACTTC. The chain has TRBV29-1 and TRBJ2-5; D is tentatively TRBD1 or TRBD2 (6 bases each). In germline, CDR1 is SQVTM, CDR2 ANQGSEA. The CDR3 is made up of 14 amino acids. Trimming took 4 bases from V and 0 from J, leaving 12 bases between them. The variable domain in full, with the rest retrieved from reference TRBV29-1 and TRBJ2-5, is SAVISQKPSRDICQRGTSLTIQCQVDSQVTMMFWYRQQPGQSLTLIATANQGSEATYESGFVIDKFPISRPNLTFSTLTVSNMSPEDSSIYLCSVALGGNQETQYFGPGTRLLVL.

At least ten counts were recorded for this clonotype. The chain joins TRBV4-1 to TRBJ2-5; D possibly uses TRBD1 or TRBD2 (5 bases each). Trimming removed 10 bases at V and 1 base at J, with 25 bases between. Germline lookup yields CDR1 MGHRA and CDR2 YSYEKL. CDR3 length: 17 residues. The CDR3 coding sequence is TGCGCCACCACGCCCGGGGCTTCACTCCCCTCCCAAGAGACCCAGTACTTC. Residues: CATTPGASLPSQETQYF.

The J gene is TRBJ2-5, the V gene TRBV28, with 8 nucleotides matching TRBD1. Looked up from germline, CDR1 is MDHEN and CDR2 is SYDVKM. V shed 8 bases and J 14 bases; nucleotides not matched to a gene: 13. There are 12 residues in the CDR3. CDR3 coding DNA: TGTGCCAGCCGACAGGGGATCGTGACCCCATACTTC. This gives the protein CASRQGIVTPYF.

This clonotype was detected ten times or more. V is TRBV28 and J is TRBJ1-1; 7 bases are a match to TRBD1. CDR1 and CDR2 (germline): MDHEN, SYDVKM. CDR3 size: 21 residues. J was trimmed by 0 bases and V by 7 bases; bases with no gene match: 26. In DNA, the CDR3 is TGTGCCAGCACCCTCGTAGGTTTAGGTTACAGGGGTGAAGGCGTGAACACTGAAGCTTTCTTT. Translating it yields CASTLVGLGYRGEGVNTEAFF.

This clonotype was seen ten or more times. V gene TRBV27 combines with J gene TRBJ1-2, with D perhaps TRBD1 (5 bases). CDR3 length: 14 amino acids. Trimming took off 5 bases at V and 4 bases at J, with 14 bases between the two ends. The germline V gene encodes CDR1 MNHEY and CDR2 SMNVEV (reference sequence). The CDR3 DNA reads as TGTGCCAGCAGTCCCGAACCAGGGAGCTATGGCTACACCTTC. Its translation: CASSPEPGSYGYTF.

This clonotype was picked up many times. This chain uses TRBV28 with TRBJ1-5, with D unresolved. This CDR3 comprises 15 residues. V was clipped by 2 bases and J by 2 bases, with 10 bases between them. CDR1 and CDR2 from the germline V gene are MDHEN and SYDVKM. CDR3 sequence (DNA): TGTGCCAGCAGTTTAAACGTCGCGGGCAATCAGCCCCAGCATTTT. This codes for CASSLNVAGNQPQHF. Full variable domain (rest looked up from reference TRBV28 and TRBJ1-5): DVKVTQSSRYLVKRTGEKVFLECVQDMDHENMFWYRQDPGLGLRLIYFSYDVKMKEKGDIPEGYSVSREKKERFSLILESASTNQTSMYLCASSLNVAGNQPQHFGDGTRLSIL.

There are a few counts of this clonotype. The CDR3 DNA is TGTGCCATCAGTTCCACAGATACGCAGTATTTT. Translating it yields CAISSTDTQYF. The chain links TRBV10-3 to TRBJ2-3; D is unresolved. CDR1 ENHRY and CDR2 SYGVKD come from the germline V gene. With 5 bases removed from V and 2 bases from J, the gap between germline ends came to 2 bases. This CDR3 is 11 amino acids long.

CDR3 sequence: CASRPHSPGRFLQETQYF. CDR3 coding DNA: TGTGCCAGCAGGCCCCATTCTCCGGGCCGCTTTCTCCAAGAGACCCAGTACTTC. V and J are TRBV6-2 or TRBV6-3 and TRBJ2-5; D unclear. The V gene lost 6 bases and the J gene lost 1 base, with 24 bases spanning the gap. Germline V lookup: CDR1 MNHEY, CDR2 SVGEGT. This CDR3 has 18 amino acids.

The chain joins TRBV6-2 or TRBV6-3 to TRBJ2-7; 12 bases line up with TRBD1. The CDR3 has 14 residues. Germline CDR1 is MNHEY and CDR2 is SVGEGT. The junction had 4 bases not matched to a gene; V was cut back by 5 bases and J by 5 bases. CDR3 coding DNA: TGTGCCAGCAGTGACGGGACAGGGGGCCACGAGCAGTACTTC. Amino acid sequence: CASSDGTGGHEQYF.

This clonotype was counted ten times or more. The chain has TRBV20-1 and TRBJ1-1; weak D call: TRBD1 (6 bases). The CDR3 is 17 residues long. From germline, CDR1 is DFQATT and CDR2 SNEGSKA (reference sequence). The V gene lost 3 bases and the J gene lost 2 bases, with 22 bases spanning the gap. The CDR3 coding sequence is TGCAGTGCTAGTCGGAAAGGGGGTTCCCCTTTAAACACTGAAGCTTTCTTT. Its translation: CSASRKGGSPLNTEAFF.

Ten or more counts support this clonotype. The chain carries TRBV6-1 and TRBJ1-6; no firm D call. This CDR3 spans 15 amino acids. The ends were cut back, 1 base at V and 3 bases at J, with 7 bases in the middle. Germline values: CDR1 MNHNS, CDR2 SASEGT. This CDR3 is CASSEGAGYNSPLHF. The CDR3 DNA sequence: TGTGCCAGCAGTGAAGGGGCAGGCTATAATTCACCCCTCCACTTT.

This clonotype has at least ten counts. The chain is built from TRBV7-2 and TRBJ1-5; D may be TRBD1 (5 bases). In germline, CDR1 is SGHTA, CDR2 FQGNSA. The CDR3 extends over 16 amino acids. V lost 5 bases, J lost 2 bases, and 16 bases lay in between. The CDR3 coding sequence is TGTGCCAGCAGCCGAGTTCAGGGTCGGGGCAATCAGCCCCAGCATTTT. It is translated as CASSRVQGRGNQPQHF. Combining the CDR3 with reference TRBV7-2 and TRBJ1-5 gives the whole variable domain GAGVSQSPSNKVTEKGKDVELRCDPISGHTALYWYRQSLGQGLEFLIYFQGNSAPDKSGLPSDRFSAERTGGSVSTLTIQRTQQEDSAVYLCASSRVQGRGNQPQHFGDGTRLSIL.

This clonotype showed up many times. This sequence joins TRBV7-2 and TRBJ2-7, with D unclear. V was cut by 3 bases and J by 4 bases, with 16 bases left in between. The CDR3 sequence is 15 residues long. The germline V gene has CDR1 SGHTA and CDR2 FQGNSA. The CDR3 DNA follows: TGTGCCAGCAGCTTTGGACCCTCCGCCCCTTACGAGCAGTACTTC. The encoded protein is CASSFGPSAPYEQYF. The variable domain in full, completed from reference TRBV7-2 and TRBJ2-7, reads GAGVSQSPSNKVTEKGKDVELRCDPISGHTALYWYRQSLGQGLEFLIYFQGNSAPDKSGLPSDRFSAERTGGSVSTLTIQRTQQEDSAVYLCASSFGPSAPYEQYFGPGTRLTVT.

Many counts were recorded for this clonotype. V usage is TRBV29-1 and J usage is TRBJ1-5, with 7 bases that match TRBD1. The junction had 3 bases not matched to a gene; V was cut back by 4 bases and J by 0 bases. The CDR3 loop spans 14 amino acids. CDR1 SQVTM and CDR2 ANQGSEA come from the germline V gene. In DNA, the CDR3 is TGCAGCGTTGTGACAGGGAATAGCAATCAGCCCCAGCATTTT. This translates into CSVVTGNSNQPQHF.

In this sample, this clonotype turned up many times. This chain connects TRBV28 to TRBJ1-5; no firm D call. Germline values: CDR1 MDHEN, CDR2 SYDVKM. Trimming took off 6 bases at V and 9 bases at J, with 12 bases between the two ends. This CDR3 has 12 amino acids. Here the CDR3 reads CASSLEVGPQHF. CDR3 nucleotide sequence: TGTGCCAGCAGCTTGGAAGTGGGGCCCCAGCATTTT. The whole variable domain, filled in from reference TRBV28 and TRBJ1-5, reads DVKVTQSSRYLVKRTGEKVFLECVQDMDHENMFWYRQDPGLGLRLIYFSYDVKMKEKGDIPEGYSVSREKKERFSLILESASTNQTSMYLCASSLEVGPQHFGDGTRLSIL.

There are many counts of this clonotype. The chain combines TRBV6-6 with TRBJ2-2; D uncertain. Germline CDR1 MNHNY, CDR2 SVGAGI (reference sequence). The V end lost 6 bases, the J end lost 0 bases, and 8 bases lay between the germline ends. This CDR3 is 14 amino acids long. This chain's CDR3 is CASRFAPNTGELFF. The CDR3 region has the DNA TGTGCCAGCAGGTTCGCACCGAACACCGGGGAGCTGTTTTTT.

This clonotype was found many times. CDR3 coding DNA: TGTGCCAGCAGGGGGGACAGGGGTCCCCCCGCTAGCTCCTACGAGCAGTACTTC. Its protein product is CASRGDRGPPASSYEQYF. J is TRBJ2-7 and V is TRBV28, with TRBD1 identical over 10 bases. CDR1 is MDHEN, CDR2 SYDVKM, per germline. J gave up 0 bases and V 6 bases, and 14 bases lay outside the gene matches. The CDR3 has 18 residues.

To note about this clonotype: A much bigger clone sits one base away, suggesting this may be a read error. The chain has TRBV19 and TRBJ2-7; D call uncertain. The CDR3 runs to 18 residues. From germline, CDR1 is LNHDA and CDR2 SQIVND (reference sequence). This CDR3 is CAGSINIDGTPISYEQYF. CDR3 coding DNA: TGTGCCGGTAGTATTAATATCGACGGAACACCCATCTCCTACGAGCAGTACTTC.

This clonotype occurred many times. The chain couples TRBV10-3 to TRBJ1-2, with 10 nucleotides matching TRBD1. With V trimmed by 8 bases and J by 7 bases, 7 bases remained unmatched. CDR1 and CDR2 from the germline V gene are ENHRY and SYGVKD. The CDR3 extends over 13 amino acids. CDR3 region: CAIGRDRGTGYTF. The CDR3 DNA reads as TGTGCCATCGGCCGGGACAGGGGAACTGGCTACACCTTC.

The chain carries TRBV6-5 and TRBJ1-2, with D unresolved. This CDR3 is 17 amino acids long. Germline CDR1 is MNHEY and CDR2 is SVGAGI. Trimming took 0 bases from V and 0 from J, leaving 14 bases between them. CDR3 sequence reads: CASSYSLGGSANYGYTF. DNA of the CDR3: TGTGCCAGCAGTTACTCCCTTGGAGGTTCAGCTAACTATGGCTACACCTTC.